The clone carrying this T cell receptor beta chain was seen at least ten times. The data derive from a study of molecular identifiers for immune sequencing clone quantification. V shed 0 bases and J shed 4 bases, with 17 bases lying between them. Germline CDR1 is SGHAT and CDR2 is FQNNGV. The CDR3 runs 17 residues. TCRdb reanalysed the PCR reads using MiXCR and keeps one entry per CDR3 protein. The table shows tens of thousands of distinct CDR3 sequences, with roughly 20% occurring only once. Sequenced sample: naive CD8+ T cells from blood, with Jurkat cell RNA spiked in. Subset indicated: FACS-sorted CD8+CD4-CCR7+CD45RA+ naive T cells. The rearrangement links TRBV11-2 to TRBJ2-3, with a tentative D call TRBD1 (5 bases). The TCR sequence derives from a human donor in good health. Some libraries in this study had Jurkat cell RNA spiked in. Here the CDR3 reads CASSLDSFREGSDTQYF. The CDR3 nucleotides read TGTGCCAGCAGCTTAGATAGTTTCAGGGAAGGATCAGATACGCAGTATTTT.